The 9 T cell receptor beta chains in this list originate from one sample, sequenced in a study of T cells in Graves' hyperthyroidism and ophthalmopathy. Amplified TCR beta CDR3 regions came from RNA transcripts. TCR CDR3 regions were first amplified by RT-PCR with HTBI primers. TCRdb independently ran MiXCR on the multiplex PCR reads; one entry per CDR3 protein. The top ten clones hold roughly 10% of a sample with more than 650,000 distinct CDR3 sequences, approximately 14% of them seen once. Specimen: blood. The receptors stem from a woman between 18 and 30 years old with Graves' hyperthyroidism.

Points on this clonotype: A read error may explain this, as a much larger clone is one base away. CDR3 in DNA: TGTGCCAGCAGTCTCCTGGGACCTCGGGATGAGCAGTACTTC. Translating it yields CASSLLGPRDEQYF. The J gene is TRBJ2-7, the V gene TRBV2; D possibly matches TRBD1 or TRBD2 (5 bases each). Germline loops: CDR1 SNHLY, CDR2 FYNNEI. The CDR3 is 14 residues long. V dropped 5 bases and J dropped 7 bases, with 18 bases sitting between them.

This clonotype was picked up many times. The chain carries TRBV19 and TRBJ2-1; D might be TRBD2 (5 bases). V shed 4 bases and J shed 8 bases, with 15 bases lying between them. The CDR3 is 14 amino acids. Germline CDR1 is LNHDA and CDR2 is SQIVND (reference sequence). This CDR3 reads CASSKAVTSDEQFF. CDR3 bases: TGTGCCAGTAGTAAAGCGGTGACCTCGGATGAGCAGTTCTTC.

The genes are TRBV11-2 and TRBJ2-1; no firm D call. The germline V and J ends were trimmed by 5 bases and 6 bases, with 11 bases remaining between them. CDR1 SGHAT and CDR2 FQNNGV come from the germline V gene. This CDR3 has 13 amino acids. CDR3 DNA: TGTGCCAGCAGCGGCAGTCTGACCAATGAGCAGTTCTTC. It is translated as CASSGSLTNEQFF. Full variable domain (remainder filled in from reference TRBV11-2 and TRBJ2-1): EAGVAQSPRYKIIEKRQSVAFWCNPISGHATLYWYQQILGQGPKLLIQFQNNGVVDDSQLPKDRFSAERLKGVDSTLKIQPAKLEDSAVYLCASSGSLTNEQFFGPGTRLTVL.

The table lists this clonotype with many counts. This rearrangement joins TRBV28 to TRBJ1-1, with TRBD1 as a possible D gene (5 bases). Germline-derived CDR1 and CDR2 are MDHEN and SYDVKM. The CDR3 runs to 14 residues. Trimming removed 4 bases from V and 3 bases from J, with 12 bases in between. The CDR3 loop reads CASSSLAGDTEAFF. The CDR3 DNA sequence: TGTGCCAGCAGTTCGCTGGCGGGGGACACTGAAGCTTTCTTT.

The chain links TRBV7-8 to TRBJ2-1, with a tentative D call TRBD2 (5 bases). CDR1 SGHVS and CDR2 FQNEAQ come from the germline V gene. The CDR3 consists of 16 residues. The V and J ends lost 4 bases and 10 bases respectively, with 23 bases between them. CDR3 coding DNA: TGTGCCAGCAGCTCCATGGGCGGCCCGAGGGCTATCGAGCAGTTCTTC. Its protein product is CASSSMGGPRAIEQFF.

This chain's CDR3 is CSGVALTYGYTF. The CDR3 DNA reads as TGCAGCGGTGTGGCCCTTACCTATGGCTACACCTTC. This sequence joins TRBV29-1 and TRBJ1-2; D is unclear. CDR1 and CDR2 (germline): SQVTM, ANQGSEA. The germline V and J ends were trimmed by 7 bases and 4 bases, with 13 bases remaining between them. This CDR3 spans 12 amino acids.

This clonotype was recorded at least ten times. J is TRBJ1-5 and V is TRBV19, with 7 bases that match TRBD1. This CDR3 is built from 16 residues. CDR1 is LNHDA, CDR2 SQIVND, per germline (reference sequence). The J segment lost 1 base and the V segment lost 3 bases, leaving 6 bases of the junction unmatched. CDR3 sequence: CASSMGYRGSNQPQHF. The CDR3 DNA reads TGTGCCAGTAGTATGGGGTACAGGGGAAGCAATCAGCCCCAGCATTTT. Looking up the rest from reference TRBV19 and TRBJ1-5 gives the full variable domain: DGGITQSPKYLFRKEGQNVTLSCEQNLNHDAMYWYRQDPGQGLRLIYYSQIVNDFQKGDIAEGYSVSREKKESFPLTVTSAQKNPTAFYLCASSMGYRGSNQPQHFGDGTRLSIL.

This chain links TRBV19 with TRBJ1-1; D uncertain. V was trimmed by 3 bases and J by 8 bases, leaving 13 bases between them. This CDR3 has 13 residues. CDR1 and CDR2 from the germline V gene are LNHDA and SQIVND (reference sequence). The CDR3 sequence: CASSIISASEAFF. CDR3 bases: TGTGCCAGTAGTATCATAAGTGCGAGCGAAGCTTTCTTT.

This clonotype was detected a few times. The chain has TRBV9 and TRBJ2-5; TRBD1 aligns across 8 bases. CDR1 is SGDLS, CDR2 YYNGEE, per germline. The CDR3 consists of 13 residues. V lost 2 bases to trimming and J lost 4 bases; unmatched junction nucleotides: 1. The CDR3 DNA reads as TGTGCCAGCAGCGTTGGGACAGGAGAGACCCAGTACTTC. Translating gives CASSVGTGETQYF.